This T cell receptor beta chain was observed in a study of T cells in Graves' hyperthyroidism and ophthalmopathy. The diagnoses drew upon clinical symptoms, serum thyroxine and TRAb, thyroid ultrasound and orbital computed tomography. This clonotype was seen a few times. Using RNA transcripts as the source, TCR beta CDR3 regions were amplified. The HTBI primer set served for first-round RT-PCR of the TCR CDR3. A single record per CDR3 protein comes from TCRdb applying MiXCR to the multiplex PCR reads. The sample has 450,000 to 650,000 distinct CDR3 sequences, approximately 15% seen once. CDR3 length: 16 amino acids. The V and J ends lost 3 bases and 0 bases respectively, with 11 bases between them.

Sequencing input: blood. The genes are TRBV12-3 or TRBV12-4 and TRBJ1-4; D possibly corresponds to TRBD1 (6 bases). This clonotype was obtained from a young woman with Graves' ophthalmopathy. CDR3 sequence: CASSLRDNPTNEKLFF. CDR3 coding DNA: TGTGCCAGCAGTTTGAGGGACAACCCAACTAATGAAAAACTGTTTTTT.